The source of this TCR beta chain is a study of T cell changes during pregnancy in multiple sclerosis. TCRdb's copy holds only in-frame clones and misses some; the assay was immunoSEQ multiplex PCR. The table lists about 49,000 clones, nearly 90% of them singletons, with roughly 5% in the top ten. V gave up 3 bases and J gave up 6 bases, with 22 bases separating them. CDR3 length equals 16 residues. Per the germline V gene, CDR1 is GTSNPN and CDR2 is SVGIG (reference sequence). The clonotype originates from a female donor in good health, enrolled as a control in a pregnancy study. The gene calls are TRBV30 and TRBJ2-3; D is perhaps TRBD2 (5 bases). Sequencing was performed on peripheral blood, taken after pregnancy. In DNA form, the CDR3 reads TGTGCCTGGAGCCTCCTTATAGGGAGTCAGGATGATACGCAGTATTTT. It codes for CAWSLLIGSQDDTQYF.